Presented here are 18 T cell receptor beta chains from one specimen sequenced in a study of blood T cells in healthy people across ages. Combining a sample-barcoded 5' primer with a J-beta primer mix, a second PCR ran for roughly 7 to 11 cycles. TCRdb reprocessed the 5' RACE reads with MiXCR, giving one entry per CDR3 protein. The data show approximately 800,000 distinct CDR3 sequences, with around 36% seen just once and approximately 12% held by the top ten. Specimen: blood. The source of these receptors is a man between 18 and 35 years old in good health.

This chain uses TRBV7-8 with TRBJ1-5, with 7 nucleotides matching TRBD1. The V gene's germline CDR1 is SGHVS and CDR2 FQNEAQ. Losses at the gene ends were 3 bases for V and 6 bases for J; bases not matched to a gene: 5. This CDR3 contains 14 residues. Written as DNA, the CDR3 is TGTGCCAGCAGCTTTGACAGGGCGGGTCAGCCCCAGCATTTT. The encoded protein is CASSFDRAGQPQHF.

This clonotype was counted a few times. The genes are TRBV28 and TRBJ2-1; TRBD2 matches 16 bases. The CDR3 totals 23 residues. Trimming cost V 4 bases and J 4 bases; bases outside gene matches: 22. Germline values: CDR1 MDHEN, CDR2 SYDVKM. CDR3 protein: CASSSTTRSGTSGGENLYNEQFF. CDR3 in DNA: TGTGCCAGCAGTTCGACTACAAGATCCGGGACTAGCGGGGGGGAGAACTTATACAATGAGCAGTTCTTC.

This clonotype was seen a single time. The V call is TRBV4-1, the J call TRBJ1-1, with D possibly matching TRBD1 (5 bases). CDR1 and CDR2 (germline): MGHRA, YSYEKL. V was trimmed by 8 bases and J by 4 bases, leaving 17 bases between them. The CDR3 sequence is 14 residues long. The DNA of the CDR3 is TGCGCCAGCTCCCAAGGGGAGGGGCGCACTGAAGCTTTCTTT. As protein: CASSQGEGRTEAFF.

This clonotype has more than one count but fewer than ten. This rearrangement joins TRBV4-3 to TRBJ2-4; 13 positions agree with TRBD2. CDR1 is LGHNA, CDR2 YSLEER, per germline. The CDR3 runs 15 residues. V lost 0 bases to trimming and J lost 9 bases; unmatched junction nucleotides: 2. CDR3 loop: CASSQEGLAGCIQYF. The CDR3 DNA follows: TGCGCCAGCAGCCAAGAGGGACTAGCGGGATGCATTCAGTACTTC.

V and J are TRBV10-2 and TRBJ2-7, with TRBD1 as a possible D gene (8 bases). Trimming took off 6 bases at V and 2 bases at J, with 20 bases between the two ends. CDR1 and CDR2 (germline): WSHSY, SAAADI. The CDR3 extends over 16 amino acids. In DNA form, the CDR3 reads TGCGCCAGCAGCGGGAGCGGGACAGGATATACCTACGAGCAGTACTTC. Translated: CASSGSGTGYTYEQYF.

The chain carries TRBV12-3 or TRBV12-4 and TRBJ1-2; the D is unclear. V was pared by 5 bases and J by 4 bases, with 14 bases between. The CDR3 consists of 14 residues. CDR3 in DNA: TGTGCCAGCAGTCCCCCGGGTCTTTCCTATGGCTACACCTTC. It specifies CASSPPGLSYGYTF.

This chain links TRBV20-1 with TRBJ2-5; D unclear. V lost 8 bases and J lost 0, with 16 bases in between. The CDR3 length is 14 residues. Germline V gene sequence: CDR1 DFQATT, CDR2 SNEGSKA (reference sequence). The CDR3 sequence is CSSPDGWYQETQYF. CDR3 sequence (DNA): TGCAGTTCTCCGGACGGTTGGTACCAAGAGACCCAGTACTTC.

The CDR3 DNA reads as TGTGCCAGCTCACCAGGTAGACAGACTTCCACCGGGGAGCTGTTTTTT. This gives the protein CASSPGRQTSTGELFF. V usage is TRBV18 and J usage is TRBJ2-2, with D tentatively TRBD1 (5 bases). The CDR3 sequence is 16 residues long. Germline CDR1 KGHSH, CDR2 LQKENI. The V gene lost 2 bases and the J gene lost 4 bases, with 14 bases spanning the gap.

The chain employs TRBV20-1 and TRBJ1-1; D remains unclear. This CDR3 comprises 14 residues. Per the germline V gene, CDR1 is DFQATT and CDR2 is SNEGSKA (reference sequence). V was clipped by 1 base and J by 1 base, with 10 bases between them. CDR3 amino acids: CSARVSHSNTEAFF. The CDR3 DNA follows: TGCAGTGCTAGAGTAAGCCACTCGAACACTGAAGCTTTCTTT.

V and J are TRBV7-2 and TRBJ1-1; D might be TRBD1 (6 bases). The ends were cut back, 5 bases at V and 11 bases at J, with 18 bases in the middle. This CDR3 region has 13 residues. Germline CDR1 reads SGHTA; CDR2 reads FQGNSA. The CDR3 DNA reads TGTGCCAGCAGCCAACTCAGGGGCTCGGGGGCTTTCTTT. Its translation is CASSQLRGSGAFF.

In regard to this clonotype: The junction departs from germline at one end; a sequencing error may be responsible. This chain uses TRBV7-2 with TRBJ1-2; TRBD1 aligns across 7 bases. CDR3 length equals 18 residues. Germline V gene data show CDR1 as SGHTA and CDR2 as FQGNSA. CDR3 sequence reads: CVSSLILGRDSQNYGYTF. CDR3 in DNA: TGTGTCAGCAGCTTAATCTTGGGGCGGGACAGTCAAAACTATGGCTACACCTTC.

The V call is TRBV12-3 or TRBV12-4, the J call TRBJ1-5; 7 nucleotides match TRBD1. The CDR3 spans 19 residues. Unmatched junction bases numbered 16, after V lost 5 bases and J lost 0 bases. The CDR3 reads CASSPRDSPKPYSNQPQHF. The CDR3 DNA reads as TGTGCCAGCAGTCCAAGGGACAGCCCGAAACCCTATAGCAATCAGCCCCAGCATTTT.

This chain joins TRBV4-3 and TRBJ2-1; 15 bases match TRBD2. Germline V gene lookup returns CDR1 LGHNA and CDR2 YSLEER. The V segment lost 0 bases and the J segment 5 bases; nucleotides outside the gene matches: 5. The CDR3 length is 18 residues. Here the CDR3 reads CASSQDHRTSGGDNEQFF. CDR3 nucleotides: TGCGCCAGCAGCCAAGACCACCGGACTAGCGGGGGGGACAATGAGCAGTTCTTC.

This clonotype turned up a few times. The rearrangement links TRBV18 to TRBJ2-7, with D tentatively TRBD2 (6 bases). The CDR3 is 14 residues long. Germline V gene data show CDR1 as KGHSH and CDR2 as LQKENI. Deletions cut 3 bases from V and 6 bases from J, with 15 bases between. CDR3 residues: CASSPQPVGGEQYF. The CDR3 coding sequence is TGTGCCAGCTCACCGCAACCGGTGGGGGGCGAGCAGTACTTC.

This clonotype was observed at least ten times. V gene TRBV28 combines with J gene TRBJ2-3; a possible D gene is TRBD2 (6 bases). CDR3 length: 12 amino acids. V lost 8 bases to trimming and J lost 5 bases, with 11 bases between them. Germline CDR1 MDHEN, CDR2 SYDVKM. CDR3: CASGTSQDTQYF. The CDR3 nucleotides read TGTGCCAGCGGGACTTCACAAGATACGCAGTATTTT. Drawing the rest from reference TRBV28 and TRBJ2-3, the complete variable domain is DVKVTQSSRYLVKRTGEKVFLECVQDMDHENMFWYRQDPGLGLRLIYFSYDVKMKEKGDIPEGYSVSREKKERFSLILESASTNQTSMYLCASGTSQDTQYFGPGTRLTVL.

This clonotype has a single count. A much larger clone lies one base from this, so it may be a read error. This rearrangement joins TRBV12-3 or TRBV12-4 to TRBJ2-4; no clear D. The CDR3 is 12 amino acids. CDR3 in amino acids: CAGSRDTNIQYF. The CDR3 DNA sequence: TGTGCCGGCAGTCGTGACACAAACATTCAGTACTTC.

There are a few counts of this clonotype. This chain's CDR3 is CASSPNLSGEQFF. The CDR3 region has the DNA TGTGCCAGCAGCCCTAACCTCTCTGGTGAGCAGTTCTTC. The rearrangement uses TRBV7-7 and TRBJ2-1; D gene uncertain. V was clipped by 5 bases and J by 9 bases, with 14 bases between them. The CDR3 contains 13 residues. In germline, CDR1 is SSHAT, CDR2 FNYEAQ (reference sequence).

J is TRBJ2-3 and V is TRBV12-3 or TRBV12-4; 7 bases map to TRBD2. Trimming took 4 bases from V and 4 from J; bases not matched to a gene: 14. This CDR3 spans 17 amino acids. As DNA, the CDR3 is TGTGCCAGCAGTTGGGGGGGGGGGACTCGAGGAGCAGATACGCAGTATTTT. This codes for CASSWGGGTRGADTQYF.